This T cell receptor beta chain was documented in a study of T-cell memory formation after mild COVID-19. Study-wide results and caveats: Largely, contracting CD4+ clones fell within CM and EM, and contracting CD8+ clones within EMRA. Clones from the second wave (peaking day 37) had unconfirmed SARS-CoV-2 specificity. Clones that contracted from day 15 to 85 were balanced CD4/CD8, while later expanders leaned CD4+.

Amplification by 5'RACE using constant-segment primers produced TCR alpha and TCR beta cDNA libraries that carried sample barcodes and UMIs. From the 5' RACE reads, TCRdb called clonotypes with MiXCR, one entry per CDR3 protein. The sample lists under 700,000 distinct CDR3 sequences; roughly 20% were seen once. This CDR3 is 14 amino acids long. From germline, CDR1 is GTSNPN and CDR2 SVGIG (reference sequence). Trimming stripped 3 bases from V and 3 bases from J, with 12 bases between. Only a few counts were recorded for this clonotype. No antigen is known for it. The chain has TRBV30 and TRBJ1-3, with TRBD1 as a possible D gene (6 bases). Sequenced input: PBMCs or a T cell subset sorted from them (not recorded which). The sequence was collected from an adult woman who had mild COVID-19 (a few samples of this study predate the infection). Cell type and time point are not known. This CDR3 reads CAWRTRQVGNTIYF. Here the CDR3 DNA reads TGTGCCTGGAGAACACGACAGGTTGGAAACACCATATATTTT.